The sequence of this T cell receptor (beta chain) was determined in a study of blood T cell repertoires in COVID-19. Authors' methods: Reference gene primer amplification gave nucleated cell count estimates. Data came from immunoSEQ multiplex PCR; TCRdb stores just in-frame clones and leaves some out. Clonal size and the V and J genes are those of that table, whereas D and trimming came from the DNA. The table shows fewer than 200,000 clones, with about 80% occurring only once. Looked up from germline, CDR1 is MNHEY and CDR2 is SVGAGI. The CDR3 runs 16 residues. Trimming pared 0 bases from V and 4 bases from J, leaving 12 bases between.

The rearrangement uses TRBV6-5 and TRBJ2-2; maybe TRBD1 (6 bases). Sequences were obtained from peripheral blood. The clonotype originates from a woman aged 40 to 49 with COVID-19, enrolled during active disease. For the CDR3, the DNA is TGTGCCAGCAGTTACTCGATTATAGGGGGCACCGGGGAGCTGTTTTTT. Protein: CASSYSIIGGTGELFF.